This TCR beta chain was sequenced during a study of cytomegalovirus exposure and HLA in healthy donors. Overall study results and limits: Most likely, a cluster of highly shared sequence variants arose as a sequencing artifact. Several of the most significant clusters were apparently associated with common viral pathogens in a later analysis. Productive status was seen about 90% or about 30% of the time for most TCR beta V segments in an earlier analysis.

In the PCR, 60 Vbeta and 13 Jbeta primers were used. Only in-frame clones appear in the TCRdb table, and some are missing; sequencing was by immunoSEQ multiplex PCR. The sample lists over 110,000 clones, more than 75% seen once, with 5% to 7.5% in the top ten. At sampling all donors were nominally healthy, likely with unrecorded immune exposures. Turning to this clone: Antigen: not known.

The specimen sequenced was PBMCs. This TCR was recovered from a woman aged 35 to 49 in good health and CMV-seropositive.

The CDR3 DNA reads as TGTGCCAGCAGTGGACCCGGGACTAGCGGGAGGGTTCACGAGCAGTACTTC. Translation gives CASSGPGTSGRVHEQYF. J is TRBJ2-7 and V is TRBV6-1; 16 bases are a match to TRBD2. The CDR3 has 17 amino acids. CDR1 is MNHNS, CDR2 SASEGT, per germline. Unmatched junction bases numbered 8, after V lost 4 bases and J lost 5 bases.